This T cell receptor beta chain was obtained from a study of patients and donors after allogeneic stem cell transplantation. Germline V gene sequence: CDR1 DFQATT, CDR2 SNEGSKA (reference sequence). Trimming removed 3 bases at V and 0 bases at J, with 6 bases between. CDR3 length equals 12 residues. This clonotype came up a few times. TCRdb re-called the RT-PCR reads through MiXCR, storing one row per CDR3 protein. The repertoire includes 150,000 to 200,000 distinct CDR3 sequences, about 24% of them detected once, and roughly 26% sits in the top ten. The sequenced material came from blood, either unsorted or a sorted T cell fraction (not recorded which). The sequence was collected from a human donor who was either an allogeneic HSCT recipient or a stem cell or donor lymphocyte infusion donor (not recorded which). It is not recorded whose cells these are; they may come from a transplant donor. The chain couples TRBV20-1 to TRBJ2-7; D not certain. The CDR3 coding sequence is TGCAGTGCTAGCGCTCCCTCCTACGAGCAGTACTTC. It encodes CSASAPSYEQYF.